This T cell receptor beta chain was recorded in a study of T cells in Graves' hyperthyroidism and ophthalmopathy. About the study: Peripheral blood was secured at the point of initial diagnosis, before any treatment.

This clonotype has ten or more counts. What it binds is not known. Researchers amplified the TCR beta CDR3 regions from RNA transcripts. Initially, a first-round RT-PCR of the TCR CDR3 employed the HTBI primer set. Each CDR3 protein gets one entry after TCRdb re-called the multiplex PCR reads with MiXCR. The table lists approximately 410,000 distinct CDR3 sequences, approximately 15% of them singletons, with 5% to 6% in the top ten. From germline, CDR1 is WNHNN and CDR2 SYGVQD (reference sequence). V shed 3 bases and J shed 1 base, with 7 bases lying between them. The CDR3 spans 13 residues. For the diagnoses, clinical symptoms, serum thyroxine and TRAb, thyroid ultrasound and orbital computed tomography were used. PBMCs were derived from roughly 10 ml fresh peripheral blood. Study findings and constraints: Blood also contained most expanded thyroid clonotypes above 0.001.

The chain links TRBV10-1 to TRBJ2-7, with D uncertain. This receptor was obtained from a young woman with Graves' hyperthyroidism. The sequencing sample was made of blood. The chain's CDR3 is CASSEEESYEQYF. CDR3 bases: TGCGCCAGCAGTGAAGAGGAATCCTACGAGCAGTACTTC.